This T cell receptor beta chain is from a study of blood T cells in healthy people across ages (dated by TCRdb to the mid-2010s). The study in broad terms: In model experiments, template switching captured roughly one uniquely barcoded TCR beta cDNA molecule for every two T cells. To avoid experimental bias, donors of different ages were spread randomly across the sequencing lanes. Four age groups were formed from the donors: young (average around 15 years), middle-aged (roughly 38), aged (approximately 60) and long-lived (about 75). Age-related changes in TCR beta repertoire diversity were measured in the study by deep sequencing normalized with unique cDNA molecular identifiers. The study analyzed two additional independent replicas of 1 million unique cDNA reads from the same blood draw for two donors, one aged 18 to 29 and one aged 80 or older.

The investigation overall reported the following: A strong correlation was found between observed TCR beta diversity and the percentage of naive T cells measured by flow cytometry. Because donor CMV infection status was unknown, age-related changes in expanded clonotypes were potentially confounded. Bulk unsorted PBMC profiling prevented conclusive comparison of naive and antigen-experienced compartments. Estimates of total diversity from one million sequenced T cells were regarded as lower bounds and underestimates. The long-lived group showed more naive CD4+ T cells, fewer expanded clones and increased TCR diversity than the aged group, suggesting age selection. Observed TCR beta diversity per million T cells fell roughly linearly with age, and a significant reduction was already apparent by age roughly 40.

In the germline V gene (reference sequence), CDR1 corresponds to DFQATT and CDR2 to SNEGSKA. CDR3 length: 11 amino acids, cysteine to phenylalanine. Only the CDR3 portion is preserved as DNA: 33 bases, with reading frame beginning at the first base. Between the V and J ends, shortened by 3 bases and 4 bases respectively, the junction contains 4 bases. Turning to this clonotype: No cognate antigen has been identified for it. Per-base quality was not reported, and no clone a single base away is much larger than it.

The donors were some 36 Caucasian individuals from Russia, aged roughly 6 to 100 years, who were systemically healthy. Around 10 milliliters of peripheral blood were drawn from each donor into EDTA-treated Vacutainer tubes. Ficoll-Paque density-gradient centrifugation was used to isolate PBMCs, with at least 6 million per sample. Trizol reagent was used to extract total RNA from PBMCs, with at least 5 micrograms per sample. For every donor, flow cytometry on a PBMC aliquot measured the percentage of naive CD45RAhigh/CD27high T cells. Library method: 5' RACE. Reads for this sample came from an Illumina HiSeq 2500. The second PCR ran for about 7 to 11 cycles and used a J-beta primer mix along with a sample-barcoded 5' primer. A template-switch 5' adaptor carrying 12 random nucleotides introduced a unique molecular identifier onto each TCR beta cDNA molecule. Each sample yielded at least 3 million CDR3-containing paired-end reads. First-strand cDNA was synthesized from all RNA with the Mint cDNA synthesis kit, primed by a TRBC-specific oligonucleotide. Following uracil-DNA glycosylase treatment, a first 18-cycle PCR with universal primers M1SS and BC2_uni_R was performed on all cDNA. The original pipeline was this. Each sample was normalized by randomly selecting 1 million high-quality reads, each carrying a distinct molecular identifier. Instead of being binned into consensus sequences, reads with shared molecular identifiers were discarded. MiTCR, run with a Q25 quality threshold and the strictest error-elimination algorithm, handled CDR3 identification, clonotype clustering and error correction. A nonparametric unseen species model using Euler transformation provided a lower-bound estimate of total TCR beta diversity. TCRdb reran the public reads through fastp at Q25 and MiXCR, keeping productive beta chains. For every CDR3 protein sequence, its rows merge into one entry that carries the most common genes and DNA. TCRdb, rather than the study authors, made the V and J calls. The table for this sample lists about 720,000 distinct CDR3 sequences; 20% to 25% of them were counted only once. The ten largest clonotypes hold less than 25% of the sample.

The V gene is TRBV20-1 and the J gene is TRBJ2-1; the D segment cannot be called with confidence. Specimen: blood. The sequence derives from a man in his 70s in good health. CDR3 reads: CSASGYNEQFF. The nucleotide sequence reads as follows: TGCAGTGCTAGTGGGTACAATGAGCAGTTCTTC.